A single sample gave rise to the 20 T cell receptor beta chains below, sequenced in a study of T cell changes during pregnancy in multiple sclerosis. The protocol was immunoSEQ multiplex PCR, while the TCRdb copy is restricted to in-frame clones and leaves out a portion. The table includes around 74,000 clones, 88% detected once. The sequencing here drew on peripheral blood, taken before pregnancy. These TCRs come from a female donor with multiple sclerosis, enrolled in a pregnancy study.

V and J are TRBV10-3 and TRBJ2-3, with TRBD2 matching over 10 bases. Germline CDR1 ENHRY, CDR2 SYGVKD. With V trimmed by 3 bases and J by 0 bases, 3 bases remained unmatched. There are 16 residues in the CDR3. The CDR3 sequence is CAISDGAGGSTDTQYF. In DNA form, the CDR3 reads TGTGCCATCAGTGACGGAGCGGGAGGGAGCACAGATACGCAGTATTTT.

The chain couples TRBV14 to TRBJ1-4; 8 positions agree with TRBD1. Losses at the gene ends were 2 bases for V and 7 bases for J; bases not matched to a gene: 6. The CDR3 runs to 15 residues. Germline V gene lookup returns CDR1 SGHDN and CDR2 FVKESK. The CDR3 spells CASSQIQGVSEKLFF. The CDR3 DNA is TGTGCCAGCAGCCAAATACAGGGGGTCAGTGAAAAACTGTTTTTT.

This chain connects TRBV7-9 to TRBJ1-2, with no clear D. This CDR3 has 14 residues. Trimming cost V 2 bases and J 0 bases, with 7 bases left between them. The germline V gene has CDR1 SEHNR and CDR2 FQNEAQ (reference sequence). The CDR3 DNA sequence: TGTGCCAGCAGCTTACACTTAGCTAACTATGGCTACACCTTC. This translates into CASSLHLANYGYTF.

This chain uses TRBV5-1 with TRBJ1-1; D gene ambiguous. The CDR3 sequence is 14 residues long. CDR1 is SGHRS and CDR2 is YFSETQ in the germline V gene. The ends were cut back, 2 bases at V and 2 bases at J, with 10 bases in the middle. As DNA, the CDR3 is TGCGCCAGCAGCTTCCGGTTTTCTAACACTGAAGCTTTCTTT. This translates into CASSFRFSNTEAFF.

In DNA, the CDR3 is TGTGCCAGCAGCGGGACTAGCGGGAGTTCCGGGGAGCTGTTTTTT. Amino acid sequence: CASSGTSGSSGELFF. V is TRBV7-2 and J is TRBJ2-2; the match to TRBD2 covers 14 bases. The CDR3 runs to 15 residues. CDR1 is SGHTA and CDR2 is FQGNSA in the germline V gene. Unmatched junction bases numbered 2, after V lost 5 bases and J lost 6 bases.

The chain has TRBV18 and TRBJ2-7; possibly TRBD1 for D (5 bases). The CDR3 covers 13 residues. CDR1 KGHSH and CDR2 LQKENI come from the germline V gene. V was shortened by 2 bases and J by 0 bases, with 5 bases between the two germline ends. The CDR3 region has the DNA TGTGCCAGCTCACCAGACAGCTCCTACGAGCAGTACTTC. It codes for CASSPDSSYEQYF. Supplemented by reference TRBV18 and TRBJ2-7, the full variable domain reads NAGVMQNPRHLVRRRGQEARLRCSPMKGHSHVYWYRQLPEEGLKFMVYLQKENIIDESGMPKERFSAEFPKEGPSILRIQQVVRGDSAAYFCASSPDSSYEQYFGPGTRLTVT.

V gene TRBV9 combines with J gene TRBJ2-3; no firm D call. V was trimmed by 4 bases and J by 1 base, leaving 10 bases between them. This CDR3 comprises 14 residues. Germline-derived CDR1 and CDR2 are SGDLS and YYNGEE. The CDR3 region has the DNA TGTGCCAGCAGCTGGAGCGACCGCACAGATACGCAGTATTTT. The encoded protein is CASSWSDRTDTQYF.

The chain recombines TRBV7-7 with TRBJ1-4; D not certain. The V end lost 1 base, the J end lost 7 bases, and 7 bases lay between the germline ends. CDR1 is SSHAT, CDR2 FNYEAQ, per germline (reference sequence). The CDR3 is 13 residues long. The CDR3 spells CASSLDAGEKLFF. DNA of the CDR3: TGTGCCAGCAGCTTAGATGCGGGTGAAAAACTGTTTTTT.

This clone was seen once. The chain carries TRBV7-2 and TRBJ1-2; D unresolved. Deletions cut 1 base from V and 5 bases from J, with 11 bases between. Germline V gives CDR1 SGHTA, CDR2 FQGNSA. The CDR3 length is 14 residues. CDR3 sequence: CASSLVARVYGYTF. Written as DNA, the CDR3 is TGTGCCAGCAGCTTAGTCGCACGGGTATATGGCTACACCTTC.

This clone was observed once. The rearrangement links TRBV5-6 to TRBJ1-5; D call uncertain. Trimming left V 0 bases short and J 11 bases short, with 12 bases between. The CDR3 covers 13 residues. From germline, CDR1 is SGHDT and CDR2 YYEEEE. The CDR3 region has the DNA TGTGCCAGCAGCTTGGGGGTTCAGGTGGCCCAGCATTTT. As protein: CASSLGVQVAQHF.

This clone has more than one count but fewer than ten. The chain has TRBV4-2 and TRBJ1-5, with TRBD1 matching over 8 bases. The CDR3 loop spans 16 amino acids. The trim removed 4 bases at V and 2 bases at J, leaving 7 bases unmatched. Germline CDR1 reads LGHNA; CDR2 reads YNFKEQ. The CDR3 nucleotides are TGTGCCAGCAGCCGGTTGACAGGGGAGGGCAATCAGCCCCAGCATTTT. Amino acid sequence: CASSRLTGEGNQPQHF.

This clone was picked up a small number of times. The gene calls are TRBV5-1 and TRBJ2-2, with D perhaps TRBD2 (6 bases). This CDR3 contains 14 residues. Per the germline V gene, CDR1 is SGHRS and CDR2 is YFSETQ. The V gene lost 0 bases and the J gene lost 5 bases, with 8 bases spanning the gap. CDR3 DNA: TGCGCCAGCAGCTTGGCGGCGGGGACCGGGGAGCTGTTTTTT. It is translated as CASSLAAGTGELFF.

The chain has TRBV7-6 and TRBJ1-4; D gene ambiguous. The CDR3 is 11 residues long. CDR1 is SGHVS and CDR2 is FNYEAQ in the germline V gene. V was pared by 5 bases and J by 5 bases, with 3 bases between. The chain's CDR3 is CASSPNEKLFF. The CDR3 DNA sequence: TGTGCCAGCAGCCCGAATGAAAAACTGTTTTTT. The full variable domain, in which reference TRBV7-6 and TRBJ1-4 provide the parts outside the CDR3, is GAGVSQSPRYKVTKRGQDVALRCDPISGHVSLYWYRQALGQGPEFLTYFNYEAQQDKSGLPNDRFSAERPEGSISTLTIQRTEQRDSAMYRCASSPNEKLFFGSGTQLSVL.

CDR3 in DNA: TGCGCCAGCAGCTTGGATCTAGCGGGAGGAATCCGGGAGCAGTTCTTC. Its translation: CASSLDLAGGIREQFF. The gene calls are TRBV5-1 and TRBJ2-1, with TRBD2 matching over 11 bases. CDR1 and CDR2 from the germline V gene are SGHRS and YFSETQ. Trimming removed 0 bases from V and 10 bases from J; junction bases left unmatched: 9. This CDR3 is 16 amino acids long.

In its sample, this clone was seen a few times. V and J are TRBV11-2 and TRBJ2-5; 7 bases fit TRBD2. This CDR3 has 14 residues. Trimming removed 2 bases from V and 4 bases from J; junction bases left unmatched: 4. CDR1 SGHAT and CDR2 FQNNGV come from the germline V gene. CDR3 DNA sequence: TGTGCCAGCAGCTTAAGCACTAGCGCAGAGACCCAGTACTTC. This sequence encodes CASSLSTSAETQYF.

J is TRBJ1-6 and V is TRBV11-2; possibly TRBD1 for D (6 bases). Looked up from germline, CDR1 is SGHAT and CDR2 is FQNNGV. The germline V and J ends were trimmed by 8 bases and 9 bases, with 14 bases remaining between them. The CDR3 covers 13 residues. CDR3 nucleotide sequence: TGTGCCAGCGAGGGAGGGGGAGGTTCACCCCTCCACTTT. Protein: CASEGGGGSPLHF.

This sequence joins TRBV15 and TRBJ2-5; D is unresolved. Looked up from germline, CDR1 is LNHNV and CDR2 is YYDKDF (reference sequence). V lost 0 bases and J lost 3, with 8 bases in between. The CDR3 sequence is 14 residues long. The CDR3 protein is CATSRDPSKETQYF. As DNA, the CDR3 is TGTGCCACCAGCAGAGATCCTAGTAAAGAGACCCAGTACTTC.

The rearrangement joins TRBV10-3 to TRBJ1-1; maybe TRBD1 (6 bases). This CDR3 contains 15 residues. Trimming removed 6 bases at V and 4 bases at J, with 18 bases between. CDR1 is ENHRY, CDR2 SYGVKD, per germline. The CDR3 loop is CAIRPSAGAGTEAFF. The DNA for the CDR3 is TGTGCCATCAGACCCTCAGCAGGGGCGGGCACTGAAGCTTTCTTT.

This clone was recorded only once. This chain joins TRBV29-1 and TRBJ2-1, with 9 bases aligning to TRBD1. CDR1 is SQVTM and CDR2 is ANQGSEA in the germline V gene. V shed 3 bases and J 6 bases; nucleotides not matched to a gene: 6. This CDR3 is built from 14 residues. CDR3 coding DNA: TGCAGCGTTGACGGGACAGGGTCCGGCAATGAGCAGTTCTTC. Its protein product is CSVDGTGSGNEQFF.

The count of this clone is one. V gene TRBV12-5 combines with J gene TRBJ2-5; the match to TRBD1 covers 7 bases. Germline V gives CDR1 LGHNT, CDR2 FRNRAP. The CDR3 spans 14 residues. The V and J ends lost 7 bases and 5 bases, in that order; junction bases with no gene match: 10. The DNA for the CDR3 is TGTGCTAGTGCCGGAGGACAGGTGTGGGAGACCCAGTACTTC. Protein: CASAGGQVWETQYF. Full variable domain (remainder filled in from reference TRBV12-5 and TRBJ2-5): DARVTQTPRHKVTEMGQEVTMRCQPILGHNTVFWYRQTMMQGLELLAYFRNRAPLDDSGMPKDRFSAEMPDATLATLKIQPSEPRDSAVYFCASAGGQVWETQYFGPGTRLLVL.